The next 24 T cell receptor beta chains were all read from a single sample in a study of vaccination and CD4 T cells after COVID-19. Noted treatment: approximately nine-day PBMC culture with coronavirus spike peptide pools or control peptides (ViraFEST assay). Unexposed donor CD4+ T cells predated the COVID-19 pandemic, collected 2011-2018. The antigens for these receptors are not known. The Oncomine TCR Beta short-read assay was applied to DNA of cultured CD4+ T cells. TCRdb re-derived calls from the PCR reads in MiXCR, one entry per CDR3 protein. The sample consists of 6,000 to 7,000 distinct CDR3 sequences, around three quarters of them appearing once. Sequenced: CD4+ T cells from blood, cultured in vitro. The source is a human donor in good health.

The chain recombines TRBV7-2 with TRBJ2-2; the D gene is possibly TRBD2 (7 bases). The CDR3 loop spans 14 amino acids. CDR1 and CDR2 from the germline V gene are SGHTA and FQGNSA. V was pared by 7 bases and J by 7 bases, with 16 bases between. CDR3 sequence: CASTLRGAGGELFF. The CDR3 bases are TGTGCCAGCACGCTCCGGGGGGCCGGCGGGGAGCTGTTTTTT.

This clonotype appeared a single time. This chain joins TRBV12-3 or TRBV12-4 and TRBJ1-5; 8 positions agree with TRBD1. The V segment lost 7 bases and the J segment 4 bases; nucleotides outside the gene matches: 3. The CDR3 sequence is 13 residues long. This chain's CDR3 is CASMDRANQPQHF. The CDR3 DNA is TGTGCCAGCATGGACAGGGCGAATCAGCCCCAGCATTTT.

The chain employs TRBV10-2 and TRBJ2-5, with a weak D call TRBD2 (5 bases). The CDR3 extends over 18 amino acids. Deletions cut 0 bases from V and 1 base from J, with 18 bases between. Germline V lookup: CDR1 WSHSY, CDR2 SAAADI. In DNA, the CDR3 is TGCGCCAGCAGTGAGTCGATGCGGGTCAAGATCTCCCAAGAGACCCAGTACTTC. This gives the protein CASSESMRVKISQETQYF.

The rearrangement joins TRBV19 to TRBJ2-7; no definite D call. The CDR3 runs to 14 residues. Germline CDR1 reads LNHDA; CDR2 reads SQIVND (reference sequence). Trimming removed 8 bases from V and 0 bases from J, with 14 bases in between. The CDR3 DNA reads as TGTGCCAGTTCCTTTGCCCCCAGCTCCTACGAGCAGTACTTC. This gives the protein CASSFAPSSYEQYF.

The chain carries TRBV7-2 and TRBJ1-2; the match to TRBD1 covers 8 bases. CDR1 and CDR2 (germline): SGHTA, FQGNSA. The CDR3 consists of 14 residues. Losses at the gene ends were 5 bases for V and 8 bases for J; bases not matched to a gene: 10. The CDR3 DNA is TGTGCCAGCAGCCCCGGACAGGGTCTTGGGGGCTACACCTTC. Residues: CASSPGQGLGGYTF.

The chain couples TRBV2 to TRBJ2-7, with TRBD2 as a possible D gene (5 bases). The CDR3 runs to 16 residues. With 1 base removed from V and 4 bases from J, the gap between germline ends came to 17 bases. The germline CDR1 and CDR2 sequences are SNHLY and FYNNEI. The CDR3 coding sequence is TGTGCCAGCAGTGAAGTTCTATCGGGGAAGAGATACGAGCAGTACTTC. It specifies CASSEVLSGKRYEQYF.

This clonotype came up a few times. This chain links TRBV27 with TRBJ1-5, with D hard to call. V was cut by 4 bases and J by 3 bases, with 13 bases left in between. CDR1 MNHEY and CDR2 SMNVEV come from the germline V gene (reference sequence). This CDR3 contains 15 residues. CDR3 nucleotides: TGTGCCAGCAGTTCACGCGGCGGGAACAATCAGCCCCAGCATTTT. Encoded protein: CASSSRGGNNQPQHF.

The rearrangement links TRBV20-1 to TRBJ1-4, with unresolved D. This CDR3 contains 14 residues. The ends were cut back, 0 bases at V and 7 bases at J, with 12 bases in the middle. In germline, CDR1 is DFQATT, CDR2 SNEGSKA (reference sequence). This CDR3 is CSARDLGESEKLFF. The DNA of the CDR3 is TGCAGTGCTAGAGACCTGGGAGAATCTGAAAAACTGTTTTTT.

The chain recombines TRBV6-2 or TRBV6-3 with TRBJ1-2; D possibly corresponds to TRBD1 (5 bases). The ends were cut back, 3 bases at V and 8 bases at J, with 16 bases in the middle. The CDR3 sequence is 14 residues long. The germline CDR1 and CDR2 sequences are MNHEY and SVGEGT. The CDR3 DNA follows: TGTGCCAGCAGTTATCGCACTGAGGGACGGGGCTACACCTTC. Residues: CASSYRTEGRGYTF.

The chain combines TRBV6-1 with TRBJ1-5; no clear D gene. Germline loops: CDR1 MNHNS, CDR2 SASEGT. The CDR3 has 12 residues. Between the trimmed V and J ends, which lost 8 bases and 4 bases, there was a span of 9 bases. In DNA, the CDR3 is TGTGCCAGCCAAAGAGGAAATCAGCCCCAGCATTTT. It codes for CASQRGNQPQHF.

This clonotype occurred once. V is TRBV28 and J is TRBJ1-1; unclear D gene. This CDR3 spans 14 amino acids. Germline CDR1 is MDHEN and CDR2 is SYDVKM. The ends were cut back, 5 bases at V and 11 bases at J, with 21 bases in the middle. The DNA of the CDR3 is TGTGCCAGCAGTGACTCGGACCGCTCCGGGTGGGCTTTCTTT. It specifies CASSDSDRSGWAFF.

The V and J genes are TRBV6-1 and TRBJ1-1, with D uncertain. Trimming took 5 bases from V and 1 from J, leaving 17 bases between them. The CDR3 is made up of 16 amino acids. Germline CDR1 MNHNS, CDR2 SASEGT. CDR3 nucleotides: TGTGCCAGCAGTCCGCGCCGGAGGATACCGAACACTGAAGCTTTCTTT. Amino acids: CASSPRRRIPNTEAFF.

This clonotype was counted a few times. The chain combines TRBV7-2 with TRBJ1-5, with D perhaps matching TRBD1 (6 bases). CDR1 is SGHTA, CDR2 FQGNSA, per germline. The CDR3 has 15 residues. The ends were cut back, 1 base at V and 4 bases at J, with 11 bases in the middle. The CDR3 DNA sequence: TGTGCCAGCAGCTTAGAGGGGGGTTGGAATCAGCCCCAGCATTTT. It translates to CASSLEGGWNQPQHF.

The rearrangement joins TRBV6-2 or TRBV6-3 to TRBJ1-5; 7 bases fit TRBD1. Germline V gene sequence: CDR1 MNHEY, CDR2 SVGEGT. The CDR3 loop spans 16 amino acids. Trimming removed 5 bases from V and 6 bases from J; junction bases left unmatched: 13. The CDR3 loop is CASSDRRQGSAQPQHF. The CDR3 nucleotides are TGTGCCAGCAGTGACCGAAGACAGGGTTCAGCTCAGCCCCAGCATTTT.

The rearrangement joins TRBV12-3 or TRBV12-4 to TRBJ1-6; 7 bases match TRBD1. V dropped 5 bases and J dropped 10; count of bases not matched to a gene: 8. The CDR3 is made up of 14 amino acids. CDR3 residues: CASSLGQSRSPLHF. DNA of the CDR3: TGTGCCAGCAGTCTGGGACAGTCTCGATCACCCCTCCACTTT.

This chain uses TRBV10-3 with TRBJ2-5; 10 bases align to TRBD1. Trimming at V came to 9 bases and at J to 3 bases, leaving 7 bases not matched to a gene. The CDR3 is 14 amino acids. CDR1 is ENHRY and CDR2 is SYGVKD in the germline V gene. CDR3 coding DNA: TGTGCCATACAACGGACAGGGGGAGAAGAGACCCAGTACTTC. Translated, it gives CAIQRTGGEETQYF.

The chain carries TRBV7-9 and TRBJ1-2; 7 bases fit TRBD1. Trimming cost V 5 bases and J 0 bases; bases outside gene matches: 12. The germline CDR1 and CDR2 sequences are SEHNR and FQNEAQ (reference sequence). The CDR3 contains 17 residues. The CDR3 sequence is CASSPETGRGANYGYTF. DNA of the CDR3: TGTGCCAGCAGCCCTGAGACAGGGAGGGGAGCTAACTATGGCTACACCTTC.

The chain combines TRBV6-5 with TRBJ2-3; 10 bases are shared with TRBD2. The CDR3 covers 16 residues. CDR1 and CDR2 from the germline V gene are MNHEY and SVGAGI. Germline trimming cut 4 bases from V and 6 bases from J; bases unmatched to any gene: 10. CDR3 DNA: TGTGCCAGCAGTTCCCCTCTAGCGGGAGTCTCGGATACGCAGTATTTT. Amino acid sequence: CASSSPLAGVSDTQYF.

The genes are TRBV29-1 and TRBJ2-3; perhaps D is TRBD1 or TRBD2 (5 bases each). The CDR3 totals 16 residues. CDR1 is SQVTM, CDR2 ANQGSEA, per germline. Between the trimmed V and J ends, which lost 2 bases and 1 base, there was a span of 16 bases. The CDR3 sequence: CSVETLGPPGTDTQYF. The CDR3 DNA reads as TGCAGCGTTGAAACGTTGGGACCCCCCGGCACAGATACGCAGTATTTT.

The chain is built from TRBV2 and TRBJ2-5, with 16 bases fitting TRBD2. The germline CDR1 and CDR2 sequences are SNHLY and FYNNEI. The V and J ends lost 3 bases and 5 bases, in that order; junction bases with no gene match: 15. The CDR3 runs 20 residues. The DNA for the CDR3 is TGTGCCAGCAGTGACGGGACTAGCGGGGGGGGTCGGGTGTCCCGGGAGACCCAGTACTTC. Residues: CASSDGTSGGGRVSRETQYF.

V gene TRBV7-9 combines with J gene TRBJ1-1, with D possibly matching TRBD1 (5 bases). Germline assignment: CDR1 SEHNR and CDR2 FQNEAQ (reference sequence). V was trimmed by 2 bases and J by 3 bases, leaving 10 bases between them. The CDR3 runs to 14 residues. This chain's CDR3 is CASSLRDGDTEAFF. Written as DNA, the CDR3 is TGTGCCAGCAGCTTACGGGACGGTGACACTGAAGCTTTCTTT.

The J gene is TRBJ2-5, the V gene TRBV7-2; D is uncertain. The CDR3 is 13 amino acids. The germline CDR1 and CDR2 sequences are SGHTA and FQGNSA. V was pared by 7 bases and J by 0 bases, with 9 bases between. The CDR3 sequence is CASTRSNQETQYF. The CDR3 DNA reads as TGTGCCAGCACCCGAAGCAACCAAGAGACCCAGTACTTC. The full variable domain, with the rest looked up from reference TRBV7-2 and TRBJ2-5, is GAGVSQSPSNKVTEKGKDVELRCDPISGHTALYWYRQSLGQGLEFLIYFQGNSAPDKSGLPSDRFSAERTGGSVSTLTIQRTQQEDSAVYLCASTRSNQETQYFGPGTRLLVL.

The chain is built from TRBV11-2 and TRBJ1-6, with TRBD1 identical over 9 bases. V lost 2 bases to trimming and J lost 10 bases; unmatched junction nucleotides: 6. The germline CDR1 and CDR2 sequences are SGHAT and FQNNGV. The CDR3 length is 15 residues. The chain's CDR3 is CASSLLGQGESPLHF. DNA for the CDR3: TGTGCCAGCAGCTTACTGGGACAGGGTGAATCACCCCTCCACTTT.

The chain recombines TRBV2 with TRBJ2-5, with D possibly TRBD2 on 5 matching bases. Per germline, CDR1 SNHLY and CDR2 FYNNEI. V gave up 0 bases and J gave up 7 bases, with 6 bases separating them. This CDR3 region has 12 residues. In DNA form, the CDR3 reads TGTGCCAGCAGTGAAGCGCGGGTGACCCAGTACTTC. As protein: CASSEARVTQYF.